This T cell receptor (beta chain) was identified during a study of early T cells in non-severe SARS-CoV-2 infection. Study-wide results and limits: Reliance on VDJdb matching favored anti-spike CD8 responses; private and CD4 specificities were missed.

The CDR3 totals 15 residues. From germline, CDR1 is SGHRS and CDR2 YFSETQ. The ends were cut back, 0 bases at V and 6 bases at J, with 12 bases in the middle. Comments on this clonotype: Its antigen is still unknown.

Individual cDNA molecules received unique molecular identifiers. TCRdb reprocessed the 5' RACE reads via MiXCR and lists one record per CDR3 protein. This table has under 140,000 distinct CDR3 sequences, roughly 12% appearing once. The chain recombines TRBV5-1 with TRBJ2-2; possible D gene TRBD1, 6 bases. Sequences were derived from whole blood, sampled at baseline. This receptor was taken from an adult who was a healthcare worker with PCR-confirmed SARS-CoV-2 infection or an uninfected control (not recorded which). CDR3 sequence (DNA): TGCGCCAGCAGCTTGGGCTACAGGGCCCCCGGGGAGCTGTTTTTT. It encodes CASSLGYRAPGELFF.